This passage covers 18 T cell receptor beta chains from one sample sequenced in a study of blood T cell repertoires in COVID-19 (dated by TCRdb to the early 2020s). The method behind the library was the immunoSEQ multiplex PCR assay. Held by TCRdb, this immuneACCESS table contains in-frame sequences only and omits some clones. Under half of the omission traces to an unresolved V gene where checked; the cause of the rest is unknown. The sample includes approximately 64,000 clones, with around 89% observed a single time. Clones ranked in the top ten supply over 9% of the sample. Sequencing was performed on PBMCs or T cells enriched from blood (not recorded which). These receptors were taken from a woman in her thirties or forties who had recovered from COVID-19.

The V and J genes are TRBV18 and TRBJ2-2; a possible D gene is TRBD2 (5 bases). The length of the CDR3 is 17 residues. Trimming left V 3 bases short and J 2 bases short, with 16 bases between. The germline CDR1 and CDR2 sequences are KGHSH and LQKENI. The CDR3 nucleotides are TGTGCCAGCTCACCCTGGTTGGCGGACTTAAACACCGGGGAGCTGTTTTTT. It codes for CASSPWLADLNTGELFF.

The CDR3 sequence is CASSPTRVFGNTIYF. CDR3 DNA: TGTGCCAGCAGTCCGACCAGGGTCTTCGGAAACACCATATATTTT. J is TRBJ1-3 and V is TRBV27; TRBD1 is a possible D gene (5 bases). Germline V gives CDR1 MNHEY, CDR2 SMNVEV (reference sequence). This CDR3 has 15 residues. With 5 bases removed from V and 4 bases from J, the gap between germline ends came to 15 bases.

CDR3 sequence (DNA): TGTGCCAGCAGTGAAGCACCGGGACAGGGCCACGAGCAGTACTTC. Translated, it gives CASSEAPGQGHEQYF. The V and J genes are TRBV2 and TRBJ2-7; 9 bases line up with TRBD1. With 0 bases clipped from V and 5 bases from J, the junction kept 5 bases outside the gene matches. This CDR3 contains 15 residues. The germline V gene has CDR1 SNHLY and CDR2 FYNNEI.

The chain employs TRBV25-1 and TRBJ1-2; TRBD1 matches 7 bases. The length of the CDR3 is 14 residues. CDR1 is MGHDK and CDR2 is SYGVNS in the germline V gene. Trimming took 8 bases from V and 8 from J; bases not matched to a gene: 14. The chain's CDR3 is CASGPGQPGEGYTF. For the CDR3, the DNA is TGTGCCAGCGGTCCGGGACAGCCGGGGGAAGGCTACACCTTC.

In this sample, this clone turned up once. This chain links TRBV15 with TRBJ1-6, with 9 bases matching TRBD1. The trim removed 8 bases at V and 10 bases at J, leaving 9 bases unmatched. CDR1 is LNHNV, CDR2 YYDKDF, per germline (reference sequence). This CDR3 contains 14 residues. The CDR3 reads CATRRDREGSPLHF. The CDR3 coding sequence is TGTGCCACCCGACGGGACAGGGAAGGATCACCCCTCCACTTT.

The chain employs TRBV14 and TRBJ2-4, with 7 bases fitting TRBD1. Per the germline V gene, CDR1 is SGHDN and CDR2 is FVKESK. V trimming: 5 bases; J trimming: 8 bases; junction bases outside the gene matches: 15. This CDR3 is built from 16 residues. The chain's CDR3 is CASSLRNRGDSDIQYF. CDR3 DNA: TGTGCCAGCAGCTTACGTAACAGGGGAGACTCGGACATTCAGTACTTC.

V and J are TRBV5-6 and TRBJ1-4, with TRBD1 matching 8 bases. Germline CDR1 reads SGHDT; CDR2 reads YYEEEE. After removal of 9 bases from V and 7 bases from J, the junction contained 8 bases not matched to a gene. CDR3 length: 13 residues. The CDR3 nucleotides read TGTGCCACGACCAACAGGGGGAGTGAAAAACTGTTTTTT. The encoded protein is CATTNRGSEKLFF. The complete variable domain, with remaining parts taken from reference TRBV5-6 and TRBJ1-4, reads DAGVTQSPTHLIKTRGQQVTLRCSPKSGHDTVSWYQQALGQGPQFIFQYYEEEERQRGNFPDRFSGHQFPNYSSELNVNALLLGDSALYLCATTNRGSEKLFFGSGTQLSVL.

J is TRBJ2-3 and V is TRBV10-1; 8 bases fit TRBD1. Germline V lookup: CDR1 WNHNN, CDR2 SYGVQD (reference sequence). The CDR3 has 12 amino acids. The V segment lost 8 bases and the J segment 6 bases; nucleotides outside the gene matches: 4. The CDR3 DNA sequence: TGCGCCAGCGGACAGGGACACGATACGCAGTATTTT. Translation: CASGQGHDTQYF.

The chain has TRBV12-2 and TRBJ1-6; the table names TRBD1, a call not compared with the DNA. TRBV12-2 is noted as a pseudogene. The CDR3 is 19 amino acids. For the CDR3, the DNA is TGTGCAAGTCGCTCCCCCAAGGGGGACAGGAGCTCCTATAATTCACCCCTCCACTTT. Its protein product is CASRSPKGDRSSYNSPLHF.

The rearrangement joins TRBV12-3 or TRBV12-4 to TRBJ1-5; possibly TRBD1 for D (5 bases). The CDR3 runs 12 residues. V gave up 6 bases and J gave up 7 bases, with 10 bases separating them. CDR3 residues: CASSLDTQPQHF. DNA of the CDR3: TGTGCCAGCAGCCTGGACACACAGCCCCAGCATTTT.

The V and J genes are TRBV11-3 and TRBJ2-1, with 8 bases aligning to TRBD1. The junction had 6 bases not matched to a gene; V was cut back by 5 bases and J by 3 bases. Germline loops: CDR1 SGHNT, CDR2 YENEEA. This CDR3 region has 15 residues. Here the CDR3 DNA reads TGTGCCAGCAGCAACCTCAGGGGGCTCTACAATGAGCAGTTCTTC. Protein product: CASSNLRGLYNEQFF.

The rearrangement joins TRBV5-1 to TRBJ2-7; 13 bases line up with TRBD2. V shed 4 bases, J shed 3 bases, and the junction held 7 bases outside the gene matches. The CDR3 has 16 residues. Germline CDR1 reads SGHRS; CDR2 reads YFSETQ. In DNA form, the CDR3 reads TGCGCCAGCAGCCCGAGGACTAGCGGGAGTATCTACGAGCAGTACTTC. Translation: CASSPRTSGSIYEQYF.

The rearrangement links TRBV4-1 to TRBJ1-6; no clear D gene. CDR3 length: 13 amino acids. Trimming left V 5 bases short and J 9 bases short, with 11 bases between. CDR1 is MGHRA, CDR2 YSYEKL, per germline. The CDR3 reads CASSKSVVSPLHF. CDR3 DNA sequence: TGCGCCAGCAGCAAAAGCGTGGTTTCACCCCTCCACTTT.

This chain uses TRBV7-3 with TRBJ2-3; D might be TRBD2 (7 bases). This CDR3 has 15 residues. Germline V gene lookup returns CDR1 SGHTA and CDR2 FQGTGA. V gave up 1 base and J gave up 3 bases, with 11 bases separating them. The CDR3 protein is CASSLMGGPTDTQYF. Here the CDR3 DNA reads TGTGCCAGCAGCTTAATGGGGGGGCCTACAGATACGCAGTATTTT. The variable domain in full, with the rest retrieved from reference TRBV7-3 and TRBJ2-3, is GAGVSQTPSNKVTEKGKYVELRCDPISGHTALYWYRQSLGQGPEFLIYFQGTGAADDSGLPNDRFFAVRPEGSVSTLKIQRTERGDSAVYLCASSLMGGPTDTQYFGPGTRLTVL.

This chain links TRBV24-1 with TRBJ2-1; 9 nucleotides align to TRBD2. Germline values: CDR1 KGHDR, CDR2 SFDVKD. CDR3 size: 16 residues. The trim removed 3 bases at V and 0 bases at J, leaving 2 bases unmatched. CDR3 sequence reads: CATSDIAGASYNEQFF. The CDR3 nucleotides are TGTGCCACCAGTGATATAGCGGGGGCCTCCTACAATGAGCAGTTCTTC.

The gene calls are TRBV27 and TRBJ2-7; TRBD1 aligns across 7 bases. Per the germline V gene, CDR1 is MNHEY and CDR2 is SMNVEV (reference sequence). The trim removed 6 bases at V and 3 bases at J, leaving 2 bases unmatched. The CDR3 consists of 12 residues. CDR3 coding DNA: TGTGCCAGCAGAGCAGGGGGCTACGAGCAGTACTTC. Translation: CASRAGGYEQYF.

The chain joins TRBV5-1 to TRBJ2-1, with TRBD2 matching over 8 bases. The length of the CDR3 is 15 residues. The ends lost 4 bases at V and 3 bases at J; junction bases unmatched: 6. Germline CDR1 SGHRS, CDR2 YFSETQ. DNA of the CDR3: TGCGCCAGCAGCGGAACCGGGACTAGCTACAATGAGCAGTTCTTC. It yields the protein CASSGTGTSYNEQFF.

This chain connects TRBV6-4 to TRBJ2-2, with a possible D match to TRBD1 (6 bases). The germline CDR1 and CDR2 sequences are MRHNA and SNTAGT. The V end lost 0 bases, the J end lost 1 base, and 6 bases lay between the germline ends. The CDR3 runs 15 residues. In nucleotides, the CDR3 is TGTGCCAGCAGTGACTCGGGACAGAACACCGGGGAGCTGTTTTTT. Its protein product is CASSDSGQNTGELFF.